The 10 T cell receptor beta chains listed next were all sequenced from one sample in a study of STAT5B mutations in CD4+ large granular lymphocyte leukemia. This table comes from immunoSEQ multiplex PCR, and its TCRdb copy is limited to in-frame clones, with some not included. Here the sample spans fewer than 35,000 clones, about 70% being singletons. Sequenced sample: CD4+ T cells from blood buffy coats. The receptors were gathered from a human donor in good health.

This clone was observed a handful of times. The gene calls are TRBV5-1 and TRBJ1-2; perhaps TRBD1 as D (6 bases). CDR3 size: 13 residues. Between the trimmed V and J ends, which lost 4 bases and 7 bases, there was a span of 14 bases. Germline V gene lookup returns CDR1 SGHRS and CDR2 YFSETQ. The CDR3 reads CASSPGDIFGYTF. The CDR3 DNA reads TGCGCCAGCAGCCCGGGGGACATTTTTGGCTACACCTTC.

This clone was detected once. The CDR3 DNA sequence: TGCGCCAGCAGCTTGGCACCCTCGGTAGCCTCTGGAAACACCATATATTTT. This sequence encodes CASSLAPSVASGNTIYF. The chain uses TRBV5-1 and TRBJ1-3, with D hard to call. Germline V gives CDR1 SGHRS, CDR2 YFSETQ. V gave up 0 bases and J gave up 0 bases, with 13 bases separating them. This CDR3 contains 17 residues.

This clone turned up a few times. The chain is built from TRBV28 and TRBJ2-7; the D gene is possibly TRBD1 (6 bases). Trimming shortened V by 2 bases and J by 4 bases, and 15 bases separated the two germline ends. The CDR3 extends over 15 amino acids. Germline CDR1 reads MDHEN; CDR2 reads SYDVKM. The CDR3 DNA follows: TGTGCCAGCAGTTTACCCGACAGGTTCCCGTACGAGCAGTACTTC. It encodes CASSLPDRFPYEQYF.

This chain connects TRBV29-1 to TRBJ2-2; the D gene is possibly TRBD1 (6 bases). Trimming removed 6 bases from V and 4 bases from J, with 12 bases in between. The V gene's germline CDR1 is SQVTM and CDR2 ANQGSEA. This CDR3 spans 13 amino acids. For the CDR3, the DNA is TGCAGCGTCCAGGGGATCAGCACCGGGGAGCTGTTTTTT. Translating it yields CSVQGISTGELFF.

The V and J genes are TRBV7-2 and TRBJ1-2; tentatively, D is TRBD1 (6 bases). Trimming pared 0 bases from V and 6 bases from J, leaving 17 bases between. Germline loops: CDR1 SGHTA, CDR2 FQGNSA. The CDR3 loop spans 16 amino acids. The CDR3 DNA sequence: TGTGCCAGCAGCTTAGCCCTCGCTACAGGGATCCATGGCTACACCTTC. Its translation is CASSLALATGIHGYTF. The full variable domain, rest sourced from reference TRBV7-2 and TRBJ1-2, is GAGVSQSPSNKVTEKGKDVELRCDPISGHTALYWYRQSLGQGLEFLIYFQGNSAPDKSGLPSDRFSAERTGGSVSTLTIQRTQQEDSAVYLCASSLALATGIHGYTFGSGTRLTVV.

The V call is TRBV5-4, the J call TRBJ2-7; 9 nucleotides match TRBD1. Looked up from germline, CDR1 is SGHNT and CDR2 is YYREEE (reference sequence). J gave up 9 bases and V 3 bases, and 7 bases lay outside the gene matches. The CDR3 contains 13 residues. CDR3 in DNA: TGTGCCAGCAGCTCGGACAGGGGATATCGGCAGTACTTC. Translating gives CASSSDRGYRQYF.

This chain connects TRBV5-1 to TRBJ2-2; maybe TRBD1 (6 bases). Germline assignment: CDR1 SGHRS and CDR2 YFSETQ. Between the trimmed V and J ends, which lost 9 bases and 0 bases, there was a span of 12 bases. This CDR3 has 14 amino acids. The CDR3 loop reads CATSDSPNTGELFF. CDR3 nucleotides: TGCGCCACCTCGGACAGTCCGAACACCGGGGAGCTGTTTTTT.

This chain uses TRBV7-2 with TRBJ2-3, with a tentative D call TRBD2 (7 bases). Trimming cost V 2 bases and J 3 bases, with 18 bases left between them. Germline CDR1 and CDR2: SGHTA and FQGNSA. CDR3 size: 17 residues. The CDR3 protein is CASSLSPGGLGTDTQYF. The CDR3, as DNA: TGTGCCAGCAGCTTAAGTCCGGGGGGCTTAGGAACAGATACGCAGTATTTT.

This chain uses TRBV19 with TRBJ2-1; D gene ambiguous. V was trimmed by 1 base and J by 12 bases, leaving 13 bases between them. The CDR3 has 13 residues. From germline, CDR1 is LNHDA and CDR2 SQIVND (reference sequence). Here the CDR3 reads CASSIGGGEGQFF. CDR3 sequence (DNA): TGTGCCAGTAGTATAGGGGGTGGGGAAGGGCAGTTCTTC.

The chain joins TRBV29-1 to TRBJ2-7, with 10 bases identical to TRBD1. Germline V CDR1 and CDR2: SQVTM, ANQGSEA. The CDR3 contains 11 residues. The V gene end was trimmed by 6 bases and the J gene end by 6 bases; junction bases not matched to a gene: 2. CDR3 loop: CSVRTGGEQYF. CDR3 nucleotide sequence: TGCAGCGTCCGGACAGGGGGCGAGCAGTACTTC.